These 27 T cell receptor beta chains came from one sample sequenced in a study of long-term antiretroviral therapy in people with HIV (dated by TCRdb to 2021 to 2024). The immunoSEQ hsTCRB v3.0 assay was used at survey level resolution to sequence the TRB variable region. TCRdb took this table from immuneACCESS and kept in-frame rearrangements with V and J called. Such tables lack part of the clones; where checked against another copy, unresolved V genes explain under half of the gap, and the rest is unexplained. This sample lists 7,200 or so clones; around 70% were detected once. The ten largest clones add up to around 17% of the sample. The source was unsorted PBMCs, collected approximately 0.9 years before starting antiretroviral therapy. All receptors come from a middle-aged man with HIV.

This rearrangement joins TRBV7-8 to TRBJ1-2; D gene unclear. This CDR3 is built from 13 residues. With 6 bases removed from V and 0 bases from J, the gap between germline ends came to 8 bases. Germline loops: CDR1 SGHVS, CDR2 FQNEAQ. CDR3 protein: CASRYDTNYGYTF. The DNA of the CDR3 is TGTGCCAGCAGATACGACACTAACTATGGCTACACCTTC.

This clone has only a few counts. This sequence joins TRBV5-1 and TRBJ2-7; TRBD1 matches 7 bases. CDR1 and CDR2 (germline): SGHRS, YFSETQ. Germline trimming cut 0 bases from V and 2 bases from J; bases unmatched to any gene: 2. The CDR3 sequence is 14 residues long. This CDR3 reads CASSLVQGAYEQYF. Here the CDR3 DNA reads TGCGCCAGCAGCTTGGTGCAGGGGGCCTACGAGCAGTACTTC.

The chain links TRBV4-3 to TRBJ2-1, with 10 bases lining up with TRBD1. V lost 0 bases, J lost 7 bases, and 3 bases stayed unmatched. Germline V gene lookup returns CDR1 LGHNA and CDR2 YSLEER. The CDR3 totals 15 residues. The CDR3 loop is CASSQDRDRGNEQFF. Here the CDR3 DNA reads TGCGCCAGCAGCCAAGATAGGGACAGGGGTAATGAGCAGTTCTTC.

This chain connects TRBV30 to TRBJ2-3, with unresolved D. The CDR3 covers 14 residues. Germline assignment: CDR1 GTSNPN and CDR2 SVGIG (reference sequence). V lost 2 bases, J lost 3 bases, and 12 bases lay in between. CDR3 in DNA: TGTGCCTGGAGTAAGCTTGGATCTACAGATACGCAGTATTTT. Translated: CAWSKLGSTDTQYF.

The J gene is TRBJ2-1, the V gene TRBV10-2; tentative D call: TRBD1 (6 bases). Looked up from germline, CDR1 is WSHSY and CDR2 is SAAADI. V lost 6 bases and J lost 2, with 8 bases in between. The CDR3 is 13 amino acids. The CDR3 DNA is TGCGCCAGCAGGGACAGACCCTACAATGAGCAGTTCTTC. This gives the protein CASRDRPYNEQFF.

The chain recombines TRBV6-5 with TRBJ1-2, with D possibly being TRBD1 (6 bases). The V and J ends lost 4 bases and 1 base respectively, with 16 bases between them. The CDR3 consists of 16 residues. Looked up from germline, CDR1 is MNHEY and CDR2 is SVGAGI. The CDR3 DNA is TGTGCCAGCAGTTTCAAGGGGGGGCAGGGTAACTATGGCTACACCTTC. Its protein product is CASSFKGGQGNYGYTF.

The chain combines TRBV27 with TRBJ2-3; TRBD2 agrees at 9 bases. The CDR3 length is 14 residues. Germline V gives CDR1 MNHEY, CDR2 SMNVEV (reference sequence). The V gene end was trimmed by 9 bases and the J gene end by 0 bases; junction bases not matched to a gene: 4. The chain's CDR3 is CASQTSGSTDTQYF. The CDR3, as DNA: TGTGCCAGTCAGACTAGCGGAAGCACAGATACGCAGTATTTT.

This sequence joins TRBV5-4 and TRBJ1-1; TRBD1 is a possible D gene (6 bases). Trimming shortened V by 4 bases and J by 1 base, and 14 bases separated the two germline ends. From germline, CDR1 is SGHNT and CDR2 YYREEE (reference sequence). The CDR3 runs 15 residues. This chain's CDR3 is CASSPGQTPNTEAFF. The CDR3 coding sequence is TGTGCCAGCAGCCCGGGACAAACCCCGAACACTGAAGCTTTCTTT.

The chain combines TRBV2 with TRBJ2-4; unclear D gene. Germline V gene lookup returns CDR1 SNHLY and CDR2 FYNNEI. The CDR3 covers 12 residues. Deletions cut 2 bases from V and 6 bases from J, with 5 bases between. CDR3 in DNA: TGTGCCAGCAGTGAACAGTCAAACATTCAGTACTTC. It specifies CASSEQSNIQYF.

This chain uses TRBV11-3 with TRBJ2-7; D is perhaps TRBD2 (6 bases). The CDR3 is 13 residues long. CDR1 SGHNT and CDR2 YENEEA come from the germline V gene. Trimming removed 4 bases from V and 6 bases from J, with 13 bases in between. The chain's CDR3 is CASSSRLGGEQYF. CDR3 DNA sequence: TGTGCCAGCAGCTCGCGACTGGGGGGCGAGCAGTACTTC. The whole variable domain, filled in from reference TRBV11-3 and TRBJ2-7, reads EAGVVQSPRYKIIEKKQPVAFWCNPISGHNTLYWYLQNLGQGPELLIRYENEEAVDDSQLPKDRFSAERLKGVDSTLKIQPAELGDSAVYLCASSSRLGGEQYFGPGTRLTVT.

The gene calls are TRBV29-1 and TRBJ2-7; weak D call: TRBD1 (6 bases). V lost 6 bases and J lost 0, with 12 bases in between. The CDR3 totals 13 residues. Germline lookup yields CDR1 SQVTM and CDR2 ANQGSEA. The CDR3 is CSVAQGSSYEQYF. The CDR3 coding sequence is TGCAGCGTGGCCCAGGGGTCCTCCTACGAGCAGTACTTC.

This chain connects TRBV18 to TRBJ1-5, with D unclear. The V end was cut by 6 bases, the J end by 6 bases, with 12 bases between. Per the germline V gene, CDR1 is KGHSH and CDR2 is LQKENI. There are 13 residues in the CDR3. CDR3 DNA: TGTGCCAGCTCCCCAGGAACGAGTCAGCCCCAGCATTTT. This gives the protein CASSPGTSQPQHF.

V and J are TRBV11-2 and TRBJ2-7; 9 nucleotides line up with TRBD2. V trimming: 2 bases; J trimming: 0 bases; junction bases outside the gene matches: 5. CDR1 and CDR2 from the germline V gene are SGHAT and FQNNGV. The CDR3 contains 16 residues. Here the CDR3 reads CASSLMPAGGSYEQYF. The CDR3, as DNA: TGTGCCAGCAGCTTAATGCCAGCGGGGGGCTCCTACGAGCAGTACTTC. The variable domain in full, completed from reference TRBV11-2 and TRBJ2-7, reads EAGVAQSPRYKIIEKRQSVAFWCNPISGHATLYWYQQILGQGPKLLIQFQNNGVVDDSQLPKDRFSAERLKGVDSTLKIQPAKLEDSAVYLCASSLMPAGGSYEQYFGPGTRLTVT.

This chain connects TRBV4-1 to TRBJ1-6; 8 nucleotides match TRBD1. Trimming cost V 2 bases and J 0 bases; bases outside gene matches: 12. Germline CDR1 and CDR2: MGHRA and YSYEKL. The CDR3 contains 20 residues. This CDR3 reads CASSQPDRGLWASYNSPLHF. In DNA form, the CDR3 reads TGCGCCAGCAGCCAACCCGACAGGGGACTTTGGGCCTCCTATAATTCACCCCTCCACTTT.

This clone came up once. The gene calls are TRBV6-5 and TRBJ1-1; TRBD1 matches at 7 bases. Looked up from germline, CDR1 is MNHEY and CDR2 is SVGAGI. The CDR3 extends over 14 amino acids. J lost 0 bases, V lost 5 bases, and 3 bases had no gene match. DNA for the CDR3: TGTGCCAGCAGTATACAGGGGATGAACACTGAAGCTTTCTTT. It yields the protein CASSIQGMNTEAFF.

The rearrangement uses TRBV6-5 and TRBJ2-7, with TRBD2 matching 7 bases. CDR1 and CDR2 from the germline V gene are MNHEY and SVGAGI. The CDR3 is 14 amino acids. V was clipped by 6 bases and J by 0 bases; unmatched bases: 5. In DNA form, the CDR3 reads TGTGCCAGCAGCCTAGGCGGGGGCTCCTACGAGCAGTACTTC. Translating it yields CASSLGGGSYEQYF.

This clone came up a few times. J is TRBJ2-3 and V is TRBV27; TRBD2 agrees at 10 bases. V was clipped by 2 bases and J by 4 bases; unmatched bases: 3. CDR1 is MNHEY, CDR2 SMNVEV, per germline (reference sequence). The CDR3 is made up of 15 amino acids. In DNA form, the CDR3 reads TGTGCCAGCAGTTTAGAGGGACTAGCGTCAGATACGCAGTATTTT. Translating gives CASSLEGLASDTQYF.

This sequence joins TRBV5-4 and TRBJ2-2; TRBD2 might be the D (7 bases). CDR3 length: 14 residues. The germline V gene has CDR1 SGHNT and CDR2 YYREEE (reference sequence). V dropped 7 bases and J dropped 7 bases, with 17 bases sitting between them. Here the CDR3 reads CASRGGRSDGELFF. DNA for the CDR3: TGTGCCAGCCGCGGGGGCCGATCGGACGGGGAGCTGTTTTTT.

This clone is categorized as medium-sized. For the CDR3, the DNA is TGCGCCAGCAGCCAAGTACCCGACAGGCCCTACGAGCAGTACTTC. Its translation is CASSQVPDRPYEQYF. V usage is TRBV4-1 and J usage is TRBJ2-7, with D tentatively TRBD1 (6 bases). The V end was cut by 1 base, the J end by 2 bases, with 12 bases between. CDR3 length: 15 residues. Germline V gene sequence: CDR1 MGHRA, CDR2 YSYEKL.

This clone was seen once. CDR3: CASSLLDRVGYEQYF. CDR3 nucleotides: TGTGCCAGCAGTTTACTCGACAGGGTTGGATACGAGCAGTACTTC. The chain links TRBV27 to TRBJ2-7; TRBD1 aligns across 7 bases. The germline CDR1 and CDR2 sequences are MNHEY and SMNVEV (reference sequence). J lost 4 bases, V lost 2 bases, and 8 bases had no gene match. This CDR3 contains 15 residues.

This clone appeared a few times. This chain uses TRBV29-1 with TRBJ1-2, with 8 nucleotides matching TRBD1. The CDR3 runs 13 residues. Trimming removed 5 bases from V and 3 bases from J; junction bases left unmatched: 5. Germline CDR1 is SQVTM and CDR2 is ANQGSEA. The CDR3 DNA follows: TGCAGCGTTTTGGGGGGACAGGACTATGGCTACACCTTC. Translated: CSVLGGQDYGYTF.

The chain uses TRBV25-1 and TRBJ2-3; 10 bases line up with TRBD2. In germline, CDR1 is MGHDK, CDR2 SYGVNS. J gave up 2 bases and V 3 bases, and 11 bases lay outside the gene matches. The CDR3 sequence is 18 residues long. In DNA form, the CDR3 reads TGTGCCAGCAGTGATTTGGGTGCTAGCGGGGGTCTCACAGATACGCAGTATTTT. This translates into CASSDLGASGGLTDTQYF.

The chain is built from TRBV6-5 and TRBJ2-3; D is possibly TRBD1 or TRBD2 (6 bases each). The CDR3 has 15 amino acids. V lost 2 bases and J 2 bases, leaving 11 bases between the germline ends. Germline V gives CDR1 MNHEY, CDR2 SVGAGI. Written as DNA, the CDR3 is TGTGCCAGCAGTTACGTGGGGGGCGACACAGATACGCAGTATTTT. Its protein is CASSYVGGDTDTQYF.

The chain employs TRBV5-1 and TRBJ1-4, with unresolved D. Germline assignment: CDR1 SGHRS and CDR2 YFSETQ. With 0 bases removed from V and 0 bases from J, the gap between germline ends came to 0 bases. This CDR3 is 13 amino acids long. CDR3 in amino acids: CASSLATNEKLFF. CDR3 bases: TGCGCCAGCAGCTTGGCAACTAATGAAAAACTGTTTTTT.

The chain uses TRBV7-2 and TRBJ2-3; 10 nucleotides match TRBD2. This CDR3 comprises 16 residues. V gave up 1 base and J gave up 5 bases; unmatched junction bases: 6. Germline V gene data show CDR1 as SGHTA and CDR2 as FQGNSA. DNA of the CDR3: TGTGCCAGCAGCTTAGATCTGCTAGCGGGGGTAGATACGCAGTATTTT. It is translated as CASSLDLLAGVDTQYF.

The V gene is TRBV19, the J gene TRBJ2-7; the match to TRBD1 covers 8 bases. After removal of 5 bases from V and 0 bases from J, the junction contained 6 bases not matched to a gene. Germline assignment: CDR1 LNHDA and CDR2 SQIVND (reference sequence). The CDR3 is made up of 15 amino acids. The CDR3 bases are TGTGCCAGTAGTGCCGGACAGGGTAGCTCCTACGAGCAGTACTTC. It translates to CASSAGQGSSYEQYF.

The chain carries TRBV28 and TRBJ1-2; 8 bases are a match to TRBD1. Germline CDR1 reads MDHEN; CDR2 reads SYDVKM. The CDR3 length is 14 residues. With V trimmed by 1 base and J by 10 bases, 8 bases remained unmatched. CDR3 sequence reads: CASSLSGDRNIYTF. The CDR3 bases are TGTGCCAGCAGTTTATCTGGGGACAGGAACATCTACACCTTC.